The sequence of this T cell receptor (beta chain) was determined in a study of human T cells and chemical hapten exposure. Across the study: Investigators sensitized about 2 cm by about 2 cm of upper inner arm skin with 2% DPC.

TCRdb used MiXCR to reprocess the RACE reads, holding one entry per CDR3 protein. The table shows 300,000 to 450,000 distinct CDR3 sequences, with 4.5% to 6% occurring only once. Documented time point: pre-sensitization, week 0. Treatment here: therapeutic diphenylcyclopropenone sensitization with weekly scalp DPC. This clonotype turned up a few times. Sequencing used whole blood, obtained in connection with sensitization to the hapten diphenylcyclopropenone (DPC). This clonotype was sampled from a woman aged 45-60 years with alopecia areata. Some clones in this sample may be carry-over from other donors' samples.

CDR3 amino acids: CASSQEDREAGELFF. As DNA, the CDR3 is TGTGCCAGCAGCCAAGAGGACAGGGAAGCCGGGGAGCTGTTTTTT. The V gene is TRBV4-2, the J gene TRBJ2-2; TRBD1 agrees at 8 bases. Germline lookup yields CDR1 LGHNA and CDR2 YNFKEQ. V shed 0 bases, J shed 6 bases, and the junction held 3 bases outside the gene matches. The CDR3 extends over 15 amino acids.